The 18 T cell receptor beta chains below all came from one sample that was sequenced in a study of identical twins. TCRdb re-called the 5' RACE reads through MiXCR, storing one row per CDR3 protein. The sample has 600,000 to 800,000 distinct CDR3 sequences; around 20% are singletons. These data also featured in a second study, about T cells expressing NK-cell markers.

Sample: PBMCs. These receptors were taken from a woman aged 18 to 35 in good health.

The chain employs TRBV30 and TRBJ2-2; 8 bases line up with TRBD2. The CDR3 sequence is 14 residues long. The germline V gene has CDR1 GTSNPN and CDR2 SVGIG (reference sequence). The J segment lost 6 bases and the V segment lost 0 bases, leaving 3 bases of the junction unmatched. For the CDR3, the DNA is TGTGCCTGGAGTGTACTAGCGGTAGCCGGGGAGCTGTTTTTT. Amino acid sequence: CAWSVLAVAGELFF.

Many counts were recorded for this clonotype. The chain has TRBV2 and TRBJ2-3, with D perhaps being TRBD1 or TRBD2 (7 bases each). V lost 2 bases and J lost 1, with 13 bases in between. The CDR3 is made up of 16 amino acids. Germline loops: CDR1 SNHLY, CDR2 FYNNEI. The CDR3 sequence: CASSEKGGGRTDTQYF. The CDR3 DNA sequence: TGTGCCAGCAGTGAAAAGGGAGGGGGCCGCACAGATACGCAGTATTTT.

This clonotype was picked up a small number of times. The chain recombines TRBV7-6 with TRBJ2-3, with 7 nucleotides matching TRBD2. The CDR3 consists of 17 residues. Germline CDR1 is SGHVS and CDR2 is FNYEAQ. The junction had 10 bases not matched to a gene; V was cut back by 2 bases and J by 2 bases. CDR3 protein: CASSLWPMGGVTDTQYF. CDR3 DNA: TGTGCCAGCAGCTTATGGCCCATGGGGGGGGTCACAGATACGCAGTATTTT.

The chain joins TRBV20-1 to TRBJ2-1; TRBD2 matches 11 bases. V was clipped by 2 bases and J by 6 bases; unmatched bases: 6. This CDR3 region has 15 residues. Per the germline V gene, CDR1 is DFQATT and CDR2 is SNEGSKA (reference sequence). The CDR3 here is CSARRTSGLFNEQFF. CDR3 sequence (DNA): TGCAGTGCTAGACGGACTAGCGGGCTTTTCAATGAGCAGTTCTTC.

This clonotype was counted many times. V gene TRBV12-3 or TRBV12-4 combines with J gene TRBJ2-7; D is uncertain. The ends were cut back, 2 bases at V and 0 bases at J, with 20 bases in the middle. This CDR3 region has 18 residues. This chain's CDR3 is CASSLSFKEASISYEQYF. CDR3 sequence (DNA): TGTGCCAGCAGTTTATCCTTCAAAGAGGCGAGTATCTCCTACGAGCAGTACTTC.

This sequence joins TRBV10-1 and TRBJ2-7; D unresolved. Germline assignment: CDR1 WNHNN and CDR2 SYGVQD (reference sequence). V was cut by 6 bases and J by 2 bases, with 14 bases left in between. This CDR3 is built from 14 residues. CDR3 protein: CASSPNQATYEQYF. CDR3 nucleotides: TGCGCCAGCAGCCCGAATCAGGCTACCTACGAGCAGTACTTC.

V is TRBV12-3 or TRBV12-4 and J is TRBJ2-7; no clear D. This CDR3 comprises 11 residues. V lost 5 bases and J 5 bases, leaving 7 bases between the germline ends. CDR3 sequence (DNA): TGTGCCAGCAGTCCGGAAAACGAGCAGTACTTC. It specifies CASSPENEQYF.

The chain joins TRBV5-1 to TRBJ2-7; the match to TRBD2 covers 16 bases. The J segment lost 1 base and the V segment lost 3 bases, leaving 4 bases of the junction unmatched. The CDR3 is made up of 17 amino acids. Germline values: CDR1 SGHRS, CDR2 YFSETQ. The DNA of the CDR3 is TGCGCCAGCAGCTCGGGACTAGCGGGAGGGGTTTCCTACGAGCAGTACTTC. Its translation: CASSSGLAGGVSYEQYF. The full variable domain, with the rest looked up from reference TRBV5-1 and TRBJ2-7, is KAGVTQTPRYLIKTRGQQVTLSCSPISGHRSVSWYQQTPGQGLQFLFEYFSETQRNKGNFPGRFSGRQFSNSRSEMNVSTLELGDSALYLCASSSGLAGGVSYEQYFGPGTRLTVT.

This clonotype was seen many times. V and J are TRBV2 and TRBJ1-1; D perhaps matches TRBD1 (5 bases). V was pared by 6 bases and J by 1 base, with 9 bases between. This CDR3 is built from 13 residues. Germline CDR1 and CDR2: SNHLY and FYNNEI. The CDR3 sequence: CASSEGRNTEAFF. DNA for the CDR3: TGTGCCAGCAGCGAGGGACGGAACACTGAAGCTTTCTTT.

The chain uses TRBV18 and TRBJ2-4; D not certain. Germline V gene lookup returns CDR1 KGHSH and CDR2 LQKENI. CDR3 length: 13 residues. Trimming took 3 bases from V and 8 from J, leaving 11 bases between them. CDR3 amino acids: CASSPTRSDIQYF. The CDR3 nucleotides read TGTGCCAGCTCACCGACACGTTCGGACATTCAGTACTTC.

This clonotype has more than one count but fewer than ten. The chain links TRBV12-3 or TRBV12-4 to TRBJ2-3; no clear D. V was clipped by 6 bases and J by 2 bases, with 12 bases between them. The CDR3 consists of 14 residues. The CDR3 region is CASSNIANTDTQYF. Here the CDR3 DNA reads TGTGCCAGCAGCAACATCGCAAACACAGATACGCAGTATTTT.

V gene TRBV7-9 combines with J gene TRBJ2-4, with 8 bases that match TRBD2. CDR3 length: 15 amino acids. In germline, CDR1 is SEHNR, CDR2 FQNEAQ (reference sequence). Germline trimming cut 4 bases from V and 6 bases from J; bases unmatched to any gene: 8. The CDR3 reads CASSSGGERGNIQYF. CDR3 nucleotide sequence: TGTGCCAGCAGCTCCGGGGGGGAGCGGGGAAACATTCAGTACTTC.

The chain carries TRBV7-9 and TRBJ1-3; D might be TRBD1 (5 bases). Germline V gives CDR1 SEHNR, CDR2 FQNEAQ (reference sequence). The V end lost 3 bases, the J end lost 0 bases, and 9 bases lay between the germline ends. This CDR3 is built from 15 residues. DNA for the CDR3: TGTGCCAGCAGCTTTAACAGGAACTCTGGAAACACCATATATTTT. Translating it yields CASSFNRNSGNTIYF.

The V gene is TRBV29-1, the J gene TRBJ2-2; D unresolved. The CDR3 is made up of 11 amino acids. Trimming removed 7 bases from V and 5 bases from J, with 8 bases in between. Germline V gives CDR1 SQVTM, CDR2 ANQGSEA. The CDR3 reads CSARQTGELFF. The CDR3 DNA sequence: TGCAGCGCACGACAAACCGGGGAGCTGTTTTTT.

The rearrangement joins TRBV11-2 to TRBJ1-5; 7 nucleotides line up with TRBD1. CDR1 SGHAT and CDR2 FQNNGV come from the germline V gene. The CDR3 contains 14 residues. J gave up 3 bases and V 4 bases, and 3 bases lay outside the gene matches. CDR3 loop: CASSSQGPNQPQHF. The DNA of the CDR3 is TGTGCCAGCAGCTCACAGGGGCCCAATCAGCCCCAGCATTTT. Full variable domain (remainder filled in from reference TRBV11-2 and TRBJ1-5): EAGVAQSPRYKIIEKRQSVAFWCNPISGHATLYWYQQILGQGPKLLIQFQNNGVVDDSQLPKDRFSAERLKGVDSTLKIQPAKLEDSAVYLCASSSQGPNQPQHFGDGTRLSIL.

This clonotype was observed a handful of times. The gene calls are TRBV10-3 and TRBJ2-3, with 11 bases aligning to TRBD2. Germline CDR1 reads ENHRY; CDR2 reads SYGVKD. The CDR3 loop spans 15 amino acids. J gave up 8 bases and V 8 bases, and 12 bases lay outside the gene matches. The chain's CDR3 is CAIASLELAGATQYF. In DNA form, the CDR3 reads TGTGCCATCGCTTCATTAGAACTAGCGGGAGCTACGCAGTATTTT.

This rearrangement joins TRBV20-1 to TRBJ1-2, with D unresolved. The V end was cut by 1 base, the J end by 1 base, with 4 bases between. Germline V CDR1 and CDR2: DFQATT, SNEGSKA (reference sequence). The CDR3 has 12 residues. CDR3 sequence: CSARGVNYGYTF. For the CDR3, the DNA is TGCAGTGCTAGAGGGGTTAACTATGGCTACACCTTC.

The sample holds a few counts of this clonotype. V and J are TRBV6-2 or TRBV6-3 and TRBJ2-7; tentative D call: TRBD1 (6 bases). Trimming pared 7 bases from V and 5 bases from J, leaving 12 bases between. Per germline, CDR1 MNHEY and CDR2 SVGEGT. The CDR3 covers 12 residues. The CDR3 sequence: CASTLRGNEQYF. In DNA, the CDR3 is TGTGCCAGCACCCTAAGGGGGAACGAGCAGTACTTC.